These 4 T cell receptor beta chains originate from one sample sequenced in a study of blood T cells in healthy people across ages. Next came a second PCR, run for about 7 to 12 cycles, which used a sample-barcoded 5' primer along with a J-beta primer mix. TCRdb reprocessed the 5' RACE reads via MiXCR and lists one record per CDR3 protein. This table has about 770,000 distinct CDR3 sequences, approximately 44% appearing once. Sequences were obtained from blood. All receptors derive from a man aged 60 to 75 in good health.

This clonotype was detected ten times or more. V usage is TRBV7-9 and J usage is TRBJ2-6, with D unresolved. The CDR3 runs 15 residues. Germline-derived CDR1 and CDR2 are SEHNR and FQNEAQ (reference sequence). V was pared by 3 bases and J by 0 bases, with 6 bases between. The CDR3 DNA reads TGTGCCAGCAGCTTGATACTCTCTGGGGCCAACGTCCTGACTTTC. Its translation: CASSLILSGANVLTF.

In this sample, this clonotype turned up once. This is likely a read error, given that the CDR3 carries no conserved phenylalanine or tryptophan at its end. The limits of the CDR3 on the DNA are not certain, so only TCRdb's listed CDR3 is given. This chain uses TRBV6-2 or TRBV6-3 with TRBJ2-5; TRBD1 is the table's D call, not checked against the DNA. Germline V lookup: CDR1 MNHEY, CDR2 SVGEGT. The CDR3 length is 15 residues, termini included. The CDR3 loop is CASRRGTGDGYTFGS.

The chain combines TRBV28 with TRBJ2-2; TRBD2 is a possible D gene (6 bases). Trimming removed 5 bases at V and 5 bases at J, with 18 bases between. This CDR3 is built from 16 residues. Per germline, CDR1 MDHEN and CDR2 SYDVKM. For the CDR3, the DNA is TGTGCCAGCAGTCCCACAGCTGCGGGGCGGACCGGGGAGCTGTTTTTT. This gives the protein CASSPTAAGRTGELFF.

The V and J genes are TRBV18 and TRBJ2-7, with 7 positions matching TRBD1. Germline values: CDR1 KGHSH, CDR2 LQKENI. The CDR3 sequence is 14 residues long. With 2 bases clipped from V and 3 bases from J, the junction kept 4 bases outside the gene matches. CDR3 in DNA: TGTGCCAGCTCACCAGGACAGGCGTACTACGAGCAGTACTTC. Protein product: CASSPGQAYYEQYF.